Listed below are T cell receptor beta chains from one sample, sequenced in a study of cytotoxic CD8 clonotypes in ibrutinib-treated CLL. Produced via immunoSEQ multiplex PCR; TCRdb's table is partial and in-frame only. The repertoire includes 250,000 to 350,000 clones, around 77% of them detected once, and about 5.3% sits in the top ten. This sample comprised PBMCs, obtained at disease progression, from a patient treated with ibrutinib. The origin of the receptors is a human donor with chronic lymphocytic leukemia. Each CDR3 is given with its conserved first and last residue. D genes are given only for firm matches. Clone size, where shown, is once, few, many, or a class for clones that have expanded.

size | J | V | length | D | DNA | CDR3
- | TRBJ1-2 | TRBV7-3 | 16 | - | TGTGCCAGCAGCTTGGAAGCGCAGGGGCCCGTATATGGCTACACCTTC | CASSLEAQGPVYGYTF
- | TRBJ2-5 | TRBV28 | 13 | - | TGTGCCAGCAGCAACAGGGATAGGGAGACCCAGTACTTC | CASSNRDRETQYF
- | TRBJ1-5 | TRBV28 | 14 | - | TGTGCCAGCAGTTTATCAGGGCCGTTGAGGCCCCAGCATTTT | CASSLSGPLRPQHF
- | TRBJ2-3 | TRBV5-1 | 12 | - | TGCGCCAGCCGGGGCTCCACAGATACGCAGTATTTT | CASRGSTDTQYF
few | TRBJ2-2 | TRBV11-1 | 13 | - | TGTGCCAGCAGCCGGCTGGGAACCGGGGAGCTGTTTTTT | CASSRLGTGELFF
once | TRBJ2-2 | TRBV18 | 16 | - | TGTGCCAGCTCACCACCCCGCCCAGTAATTACCGGGGAGCTGTTTTTT | CASSPPRPVITGELFF
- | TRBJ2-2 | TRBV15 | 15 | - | TGTGCCACCAGCAGAGGGGGAGCGAACACCGGGGAGCTGTTTTTT | CATSRGGANTGELFF
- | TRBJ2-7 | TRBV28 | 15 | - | TGTGCCAGCAGGCGATTTCGACGGGTCCTTGACGAGCAGTACTTC | CASRRFRRVLDEQYF
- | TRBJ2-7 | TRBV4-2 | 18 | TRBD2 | TGTGCCAGCAGCCAAGATCCCGGAGTAGCGGGAGGAATCTACGAGCAGTACTTC | CASSQDPGVAGGIYEQYF
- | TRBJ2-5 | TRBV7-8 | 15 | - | TGTGCCAGCAGCTTAGGGGTAGGGAAGTGGGAGACCCAGTACTTC | CASSLGVGKWETQYF
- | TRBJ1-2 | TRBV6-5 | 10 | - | TGTGCCAGGGGACGGAGTGGCTACACCTTC | CARGRSGYTF
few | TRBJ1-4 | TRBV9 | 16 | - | TGTGCCAGCAGCGTAGGAGGACGGAGAGCTAATGAAAAACTGTTTTTT | CASSVGGRRANEKLFF
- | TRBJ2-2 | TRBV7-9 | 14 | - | TGTGCCAGCAACCTACAAGGGGGTCCCGGGGAGCTGTTTTTT | CASNLQGGPGELFF
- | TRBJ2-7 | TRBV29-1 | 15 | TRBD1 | TGCAGCGTTGCTCGCGGGACAGGGGGCTACTACGAGCAGTACTTC | CSVARGTGGYYEQYF
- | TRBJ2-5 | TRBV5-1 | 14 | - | TGCGCCAGCAGCTCACGGACGTCGCAAGAGACCCAGTACTTC | CASSSRTSQETQYF
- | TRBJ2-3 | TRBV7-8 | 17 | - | TGTGCCAGCAGCTTAGCGGATCGACCGCTAGGGTGGGATACGCAGTATTTT | CASSLADRPLGWDTQYF
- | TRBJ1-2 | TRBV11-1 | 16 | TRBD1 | TGTGCCAGCAGCTTCGGCTGGGGACAGCCCTTATCTGGCTACACCTTC | CASSFGWGQPLSGYTF
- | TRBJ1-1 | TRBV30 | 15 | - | TGTGCCTGGAGTACCTACAGGGAAGGTTGCACTGAAGCTTTCTTT | CAWSTYREGCTEAFF
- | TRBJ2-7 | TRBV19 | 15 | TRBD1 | TGTGCCAGTAGGTCAGGGACAGGAGCCTCCTACGAGCAGTACTTC | CASRSGTGASYEQYF
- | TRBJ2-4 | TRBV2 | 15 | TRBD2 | TGTGCCAGCAGCCGCGGGGGAGGGGACAAAAACATTCAGTACTTC | CASSRGGGDKNIQYF
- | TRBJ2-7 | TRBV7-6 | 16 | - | TGTGCCAGCAGTCTTAGTTGGGGAAACGCACTCCACGAGCAGTACTTC | CASSLSWGNALHEQYF
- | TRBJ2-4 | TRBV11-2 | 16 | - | TGTGCCAGCAGCTTAGATCGCAGGGCCGCCAAAAACATTCAGTACTTC | CASSLDRRAAKNIQYF
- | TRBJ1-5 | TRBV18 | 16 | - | TGTGCCAGCTCACCACTCCCACCCTATAGCAATCAGCCCCAGCATTTT | CASSPLPPYSNQPQHF
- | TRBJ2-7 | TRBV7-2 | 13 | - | TGTGCCAGCAGCTTAGTGATGAGGTACGAGCAGTACTTC | CASSLVMRYEQYF
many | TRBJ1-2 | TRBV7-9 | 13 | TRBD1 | TGTGCCAGCAGCTCCCAGACAGGGTTAGGCTACACCTTC | CASSSQTGLGYTF
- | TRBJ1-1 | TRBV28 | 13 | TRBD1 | TGTGCCAGCAGTCTGGACAGGGTCACTGAAGCTTTCTTT | CASSLDRVTEAFF
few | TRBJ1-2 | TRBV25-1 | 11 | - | TGTGCCAGCAGTGTAGGCTATGGCTACACCTTC | CASSVGYGYTF
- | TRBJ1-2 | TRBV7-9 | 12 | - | TGTGCCAGCAGCTCTCGGACGGGTGGCTACACCTTC | CASSSRTGGYTF
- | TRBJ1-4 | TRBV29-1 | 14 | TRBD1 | TGCAGCGTTGCCCACAGGGGATTTAATGAAAAACTGTTTTTT | CSVAHRGFNEKLFF
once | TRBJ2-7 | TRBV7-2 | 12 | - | TGTGCCAGCAGCTTAGGGCGGTACGAGCAGTACTTC | CASSLGRYEQYF
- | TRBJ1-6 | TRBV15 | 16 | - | TGTGCCACCAGCAGAGTAGGGCCAGGGAGGAATTCACCCCTCCACTTT | CATSRVGPGRNSPLHF
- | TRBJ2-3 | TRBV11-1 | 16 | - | TGTGCCAGCAGCCGATGGGACGGGGTACGGCCAGATACGCAGTATTTT | CASSRWDGVRPDTQYF
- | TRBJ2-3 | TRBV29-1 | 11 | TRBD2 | TGCAGCGTCGGACTAGCGGGATTTTCGTATTTT | CSVGLAGFSYF
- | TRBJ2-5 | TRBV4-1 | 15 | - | TGCGCCAGCAGCCAAGAATTGCCTAGCAGGGAGACCCAGTACTTC | CASSQELPSRETQYF
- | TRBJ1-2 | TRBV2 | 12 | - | TGTGCCAGCATGGTAGGAAACTATGGCTACACCTTC | CASMVGNYGYTF
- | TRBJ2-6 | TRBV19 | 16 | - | TGTGCCAGTAGTTCCACGACCTACTCTGGGGCCAACGTCCTGACTTTC | CASSSTTYSGANVLTF
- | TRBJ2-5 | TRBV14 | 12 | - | TGTGCCAGCAGCCAAGGCATCGGGACCCAGTACTTC | CASSQGIGTQYF
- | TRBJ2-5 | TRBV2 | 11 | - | TGTGCCAGCATCTACCAAGAGACCCAGTACTTC | CASIYQETQYF
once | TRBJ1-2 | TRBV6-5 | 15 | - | TGTGCCAGCAGTTACTCGTCTACCCTTAACTATGGCTACACCTTC | CASSYSSTLNYGYTF
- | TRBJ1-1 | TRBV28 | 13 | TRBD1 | TGTGCCAGCGGAACAGGGGTGAACACTGAAGCTTTCTTT | CASGTGVNTEAFF
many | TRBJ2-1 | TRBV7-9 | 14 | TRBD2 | TGTGCCAGCAGCTTAGGGCTAGCGGGGGATGAGCAGTTCTTC | CASSLGLAGDEQFF
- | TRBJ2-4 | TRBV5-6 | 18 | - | TGTGCCAGCAGCTTGGCTCAACTATTGGTCTACGCCAAAAACATTCAGTACTTC | CASSLAQLLVYAKNIQYF
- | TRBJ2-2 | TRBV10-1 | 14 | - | TGCGCCAGCAGTGAGTGGCCTAGCACCGGGGAGCTGTTTTTT | CASSEWPSTGELFF